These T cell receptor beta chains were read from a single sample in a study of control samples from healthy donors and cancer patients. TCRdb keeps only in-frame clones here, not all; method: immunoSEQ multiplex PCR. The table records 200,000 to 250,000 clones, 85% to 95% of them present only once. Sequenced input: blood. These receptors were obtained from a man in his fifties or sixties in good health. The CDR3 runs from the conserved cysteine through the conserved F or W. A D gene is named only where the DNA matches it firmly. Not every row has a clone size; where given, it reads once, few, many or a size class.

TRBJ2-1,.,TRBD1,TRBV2,TGTGCCAGCAGCGAACCTCACGATATCGGGGACAGTGAGCAGTTCTTC,CASSEPHDIGDSEQFF
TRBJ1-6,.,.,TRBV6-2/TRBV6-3,TGTGCCAGCAGCGACCGGGGTTACACCTATAATTCACCCCTCCACTTT,CASSDRGYTYNSPLHF
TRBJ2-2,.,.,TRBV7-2,TGTGCCAGCAGCTTAGAGCAGGGAGTGAGCACCGGGGAGCTGTTTTTT,CASSLEQGVSTGELFF
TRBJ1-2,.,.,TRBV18,TGTGCCAGCTCACGACTAGACGGGTCGGATTATGGCTACACCTTC,CASSRLDGSDYGYTF
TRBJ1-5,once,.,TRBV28,TGTGCCAGCACCCAAGGACAGAATAGCAATCAGCCCCAGCATTTT,CASTQGQNSNQPQHF
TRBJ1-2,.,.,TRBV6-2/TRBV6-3,TGTGCCAGCAGTTACGGCCACGGAGGTTCATATGGCTACACCTTC,CASSYGHGGSYGYTF
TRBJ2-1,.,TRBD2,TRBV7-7,TGTGCTAGCAGCCCCCGCGGTAGCGGGGGGGCGTCCTACAATGAGCAGTTCTTC,CASSPRGSGGASYNEQFF
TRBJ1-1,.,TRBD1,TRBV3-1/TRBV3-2,TGTGCCAGCAGCGTCCAACAGGGGTACACTGAAGCTTTCTTT,CASSVQQGYTEAFF
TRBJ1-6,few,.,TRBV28,TGTGCCAGCATACAGGGCTCCCTTAGTTCACCCCTCCACTTT,CASIQGSLSSPLHF
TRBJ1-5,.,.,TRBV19,TGTGCCAGTAGAGGGATACAGGTTAATCAGCCCCAGCATTTT,CASRGIQVNQPQHF
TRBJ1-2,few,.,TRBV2,TGTGCCAGCGTGACAAACTATGGCTACACCTTC,CASVTNYGYTF
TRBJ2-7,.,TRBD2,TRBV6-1,TGTGCCAGCAGTGCCTCGACTAGCGGGGGAAGGGGGTGGATGGAGCAGTACTTC,CASSASTSGGRGWMEQYF
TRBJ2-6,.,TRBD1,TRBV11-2,TGTGCCACCAACAGGGGAGACTCTGGGGCCAACGTCCTGACTTTC,CATNRGDSGANVLTF
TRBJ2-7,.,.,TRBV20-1,TGCAGTGCTCAGAGCAGGGACGAGCAGTACTTC,CSAQSRDEQYF
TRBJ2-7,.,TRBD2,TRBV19,TGTGCCAGTAGTAGTACCCGGGGGGGGGTGAGATACGAGCAGTACTTC,CASSSTRGGVRYEQYF